The source of this TCR beta chain is a study of cytomegalovirus exposure and HLA in healthy donors. Looking at the study overall: The 666 first-cohort repertoires shared a platform with the approximately 130 validation repertoires, as reported in a later analysis.

The study drew the donors from its approximately 110-subject validation cohort, separate from the roughly 670-subject first cohort. Profiling relied on immunoSEQ multiplex PCR, and the TCRdb table lists in-frame clones only, not all of them. Counted here are more than 70,000 clones, about 94% occurring once; the ten biggest clones make up 1%. J lost 2 bases, V lost 2 bases, and 3 bases had no gene match. The CDR3 consists of 15 residues. Germline lookup yields CDR1 SNHLY and CDR2 FYNNEI. For this clone: Its antigen is not identified.

Findings and caveats of the study: Among the CMV-associated chains, a few were confirmed in vitro as specific for CMV antigens. There were around 160 TCR beta chains listed as cytomegalovirus-associated.

The TCR comes from a woman aged 18-29 years in good health and CMV-seronegative. The chain joins TRBV2 to TRBJ1-5; 7 bases fit TRBD1. The sample taken for sequencing was PBMCs. CDR3 sequence (DNA): TGTGCCAGCAGTGAAAGACAGGGAGGCAATCAGCCCCAGCATTTT. Translated, it gives CASSERQGGNQPQHF.